The clone carrying this TCR beta chain was seen a handful of times. These data come from a study of T cells after yellow fever vaccination. MiXCR, applied by TCRdb to the 5' RACE reads, yields one record per CDR3 protein. The table records 450,000 to 600,000 distinct CDR3 sequences, roughly 14% of them present only once. V trimming: 7 bases; J trimming: 0 bases; junction bases outside the gene matches: 8. CDR3 length: 16 residues. In germline, CDR1 is MNHNS, CDR2 SASEGT. Sequenced material: PBMCs, taken on the day of the yellow fever booster vaccination. The chain uses TRBV6-1 and TRBJ2-5, with TRBD2 matching 10 bases. The TCR originated in a man aged 30 to 39 who received the YFV17D yellow fever vaccine. The CDR3: CASTPSSGSYQETQYF. For the CDR3, the DNA is TGTGCCAGCACCCCCTCTAGCGGGAGTTACCAAGAGACCCAGTACTTC.